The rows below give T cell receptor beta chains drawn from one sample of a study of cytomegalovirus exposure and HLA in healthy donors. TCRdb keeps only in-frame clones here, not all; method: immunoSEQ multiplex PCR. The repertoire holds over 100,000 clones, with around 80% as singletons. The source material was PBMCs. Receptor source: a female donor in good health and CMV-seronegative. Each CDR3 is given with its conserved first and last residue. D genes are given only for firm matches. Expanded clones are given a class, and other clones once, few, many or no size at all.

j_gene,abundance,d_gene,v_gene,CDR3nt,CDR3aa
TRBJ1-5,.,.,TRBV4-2,TGTGCCAGCAGCCAAGATCACAGGAGCAATCAGCCCCAGCATTTT,CASSQDHRSNQPQHF
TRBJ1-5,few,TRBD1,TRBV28,TGTGCCAGCAAGGCAGGGACAGGGAGGCATCAGCCCCAGCATTTT,CASKAGTGRHQPQHF
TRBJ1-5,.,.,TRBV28,TGTGCCAGCACCCCGGAGTCAGGGATGAATCAGCCCCAGCATTTT,CASTPESGMNQPQHF
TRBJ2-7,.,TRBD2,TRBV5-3,TGTGCCATTCGGACTAGCGGGAGAAAGGAGGGCACCTACGAGCAGTACTTC,CAIRTSGRKEGTYEQYF
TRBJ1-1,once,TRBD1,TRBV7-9,TGTTCCAGCAGTATGACAGGGGAGGTTGAGAACACTGAAGCTTTCTTT,CSSSMTGEVENTEAFF
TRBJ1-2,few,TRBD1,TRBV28,TGTGCCAGCACATCCTTTCCCGGACAGGGGGAAGGGGGCTACACCTTC,CASTSFPGQGEGGYTF
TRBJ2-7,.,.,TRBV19,TGTGCCAGTAGTATCCACGAGACTTCGGGGTACGAGCAGTACTTC,CASSIHETSGYEQYF
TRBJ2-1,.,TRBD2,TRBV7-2,TGTGCCAGCAGCACCCCGGGACTAGCGGTCCATGAGCAGTTCTTC,CASSTPGLAVHEQFF
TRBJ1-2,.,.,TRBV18,TGTGCCAGCTCACACTCTAACTATGGCTACACCTTC,CASSHSNYGYTF
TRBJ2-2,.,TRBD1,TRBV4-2,TGTGCCAGCAGCCCACAACAGGGGGCCGGCACCGGGGAGCTGTTTTTT,CASSPQQGAGTGELFF
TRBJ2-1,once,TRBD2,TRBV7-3,TGTGCCAGCAGCCTGGGACTAGCGGGAGGGCCCGAGTTCTTC,CASSLGLAGGPEFF
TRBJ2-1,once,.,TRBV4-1,TGCGCCAGCAGCCAAGATCATCGGGTCGTCGATGAGCAGTTCTTC,CASSQDHRVVDEQFF
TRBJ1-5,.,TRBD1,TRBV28,TGTGCCAGCAAAGACAGGGGAAAGGGCAATCAGCCCCAGCATTTT,CASKDRGKGNQPQHF
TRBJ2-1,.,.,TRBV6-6,TGTGCCAGCACAGCGACAACGAGGGCCAATGAGCAGTTCTTC,CASTATTRANEQFF
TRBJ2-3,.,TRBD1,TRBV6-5,TGTGCCAGCAGTAGCAGACAGGGCCGAGATACGCAGTATTTT,CASSSRQGRDTQYF
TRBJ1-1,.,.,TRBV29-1,TGCAGCGTTGAAGATTGGGGGGCTGAAGCTTTCTTT,CSVEDWGAEAFF
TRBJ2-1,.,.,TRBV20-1,TGCAGTGGGCAGTCCTACAATGAGCAGTTCTTC,CSGQSYNEQFF
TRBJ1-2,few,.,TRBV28,TGTGCCAGCAGTTTTTCAAGCATCTATGGCTACACCTTC,CASSFSSIYGYTF
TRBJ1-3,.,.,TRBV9,TGTGCCAGCAGCGTAGGTGGAGACTCTGGAAACACCATATATTTT,CASSVGGDSGNTIYF
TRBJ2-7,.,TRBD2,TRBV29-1,TGCAGCGTTCGGGGACTAGCGTACTACGAGCAGTACTTC,CSVRGLAYYEQYF
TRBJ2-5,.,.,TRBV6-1,TGTGCCAGCAGTGAGACAGCGTACCAAGAGACCCAGTACTTC,CASSETAYQETQYF
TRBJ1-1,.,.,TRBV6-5,TGTGCCAGCAGTTACTCTTACACAAAGAACACTGAAGCTTTCTTT,CASSYSYTKNTEAFF
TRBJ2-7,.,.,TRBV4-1,TGCGCCAGCAGCGAAGGCCCCTACCCCTCCTACGAGCAGTACTTC,CASSEGPYPSYEQYF
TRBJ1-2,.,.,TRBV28,TGTGCCAGCACAGAAGGGGGTTCTGGCTACACCTTC,CASTEGGSGYTF
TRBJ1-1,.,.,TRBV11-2,TGTGCCAGCAGCTTAGATTGGGGAGGGGCGAACACTGAAGCTTTCTTT,CASSLDWGGANTEAFF
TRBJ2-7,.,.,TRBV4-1,TGCGCCAGCAGTCACAGGACAAGCGAGCAGTACTTC,CASSHRTSEQYF
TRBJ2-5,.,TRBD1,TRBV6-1,TGTGCCAGCAGGGGAAGGACAGGGGAAGAGACCCAGTACTTC,CASRGRTGEETQYF
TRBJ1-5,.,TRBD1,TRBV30,TGTGCCTGGAGTGGGGACAGGGTGCAGCCCCAGCATTTT,CAWSGDRVQPQHF
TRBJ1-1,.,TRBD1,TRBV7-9,TGTGCCAGCAGCTACAGGGGAGACACTGAAGCTTTCTTT,CASSYRGDTEAFF
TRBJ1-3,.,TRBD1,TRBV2,TGTGCCAGCGCAGGGACAGGGGGCTCTGGAAACACCATATATTTT,CASAGTGGSGNTIYF
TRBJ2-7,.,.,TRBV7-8,TGTGCCAGCAGCTTAGCGCGCCCTAGCGTGGGGTCCTACGAGCAGTACTTC,CASSLARPSVGSYEQYF
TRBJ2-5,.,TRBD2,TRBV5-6,TGTGCCAGCAGCTTGGGGGCGCCGGGACTAGCGGAAGAGACCCAGTACTTC,CASSLGAPGLAEETQYF
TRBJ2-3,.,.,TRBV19,TGTGCCAGTAGTATAGATCTAGGGGCAGATACGCAGTATTTT,CASSIDLGADTQYF
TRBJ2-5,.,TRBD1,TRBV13,TGTGCCAGCAGCCTCGGACAGGTTGAGACCCAGTACTTC,CASSLGQVETQYF
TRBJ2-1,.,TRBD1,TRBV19,TGTGCCAGTAGTCCCAGGGCAGGGGGCTGGTATGAGCAGTTCTTC,CASSPRAGGWYEQFF
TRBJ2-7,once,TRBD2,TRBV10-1,TGCGCCAGCCCCCGCGGTCCTAGCGGGAACTACGAGCAGTACTTC,CASPRGPSGNYEQYF
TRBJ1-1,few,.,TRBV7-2,TGTGCCAGCAGCTTACAGGGAACTAACACTGAAGCTTTCTTT,CASSLQGTNTEAFF
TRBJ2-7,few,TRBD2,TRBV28,TGTGCCAGCAGTTTATCAAGCCCGGGACTAGCGGTCGAGCAGTACTTC,CASSLSSPGLAVEQYF
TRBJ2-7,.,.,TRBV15,TGTGCCACCAGCAGAGTTAGGACAGTAAACTACGAGCAGTACTTC,CATSRVRTVNYEQYF
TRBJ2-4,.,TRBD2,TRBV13,TGTGCCAGCAGCCCCGGGCTGAGCGGGAGCACTAAAAACATTCAGTACTTC,CASSPGLSGSTKNIQYF
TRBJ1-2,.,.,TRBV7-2,TGTGCCAGCAGGGATACAGGCACCTATGGCTACACCTTC,CASRDTGTYGYTF